The text below deals with one T cell receptor (beta chain). The antigen remains unidentified. Within the ViraFEST assay, antigen-specific CD4+ T cells underwent expansion with viral peptide pools prior to sequencing. Cultured cells yielded isolated CD4+ T cells after roughly 11 days. Recipients of the vaccine had no prior SARS-CoV-2 infection and negative nucleocapsid antibodies. Both day 3 and day 7 saw half the medium replaced with IL-2 medium. Repertoires were generated with immunoSEQ multiplex PCR, while TCRdb's copy carries only in-frame clones and drops some. Here the sample spans 65,000 to 90,000 clones, 65% to 85% being singletons. This sample is drawn from a study of vaccination effects on CD4 cells after COVID-19. General observations from the study: Clones from infection and from vaccination both contracted markedly late after vaccination.

Germline loops: CDR1 SGHDN, CDR2 FVKESK. With 4 bases removed from V and 5 bases from J, the gap between germline ends came to 14 bases. The CDR3 spans 15 residues. The sequenced sample was CD4+ T cells from PBMCs cultured with HCoV-NL63 spike peptides, obtained before COVID-19 vaccination. The clonotype originates from a human donor who received a COVID-19 vaccine. The rearrangement links TRBV14 to TRBJ1-4; D may be TRBD1 (5 bases). For the CDR3, the DNA is TGTGCCAGCAGCCCCCTTCGGGGGGTGAATGAAAAACTGTTTTTT. Residues: CASSPLRGVNEKLFF.